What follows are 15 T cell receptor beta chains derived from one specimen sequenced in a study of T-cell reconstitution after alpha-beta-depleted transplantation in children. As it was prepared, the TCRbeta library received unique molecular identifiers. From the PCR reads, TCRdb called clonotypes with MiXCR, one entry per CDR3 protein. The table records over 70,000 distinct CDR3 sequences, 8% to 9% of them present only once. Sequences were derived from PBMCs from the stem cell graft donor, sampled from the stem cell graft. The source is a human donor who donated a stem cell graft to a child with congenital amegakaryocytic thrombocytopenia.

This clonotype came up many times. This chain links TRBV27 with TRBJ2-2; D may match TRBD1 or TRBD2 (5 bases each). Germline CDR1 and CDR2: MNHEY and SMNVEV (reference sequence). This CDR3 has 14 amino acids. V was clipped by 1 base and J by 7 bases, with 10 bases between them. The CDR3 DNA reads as TGTGCCAGCAGTTTATTGGCTGGGGGCGGGGAGCTGTTTTTT. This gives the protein CASSLLAGGGELFF.

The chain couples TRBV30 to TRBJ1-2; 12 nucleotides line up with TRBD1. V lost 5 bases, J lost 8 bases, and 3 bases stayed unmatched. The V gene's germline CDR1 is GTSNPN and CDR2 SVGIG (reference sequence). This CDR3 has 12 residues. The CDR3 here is CAWGTGGRGYTF. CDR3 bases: TGTGCCTGGGGGACAGGGGGCAGAGGCTACACCTTC.

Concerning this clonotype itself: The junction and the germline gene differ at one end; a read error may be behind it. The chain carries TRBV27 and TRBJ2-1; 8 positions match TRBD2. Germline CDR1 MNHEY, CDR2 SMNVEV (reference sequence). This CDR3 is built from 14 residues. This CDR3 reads CASTPGLASSLQVF. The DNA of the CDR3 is TGTGCCAGCACCCCTGGACTAGCTTCCTCCCTCCAGGTCTTC.

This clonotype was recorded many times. CDR3 sequence: CASSLPKGGNNEQFF. In nucleotides, the CDR3 is TGCGCCAGCAGCTTGCCGAAGGGGGGAAACAATGAGCAGTTCTTC. This chain links TRBV5-1 with TRBJ2-1, with D perhaps being TRBD1 or TRBD2 (6 bases each). CDR1 is SGHRS and CDR2 is YFSETQ in the germline V gene. V was cut by 1 base and J by 5 bases, with 13 bases left in between. This CDR3 comprises 15 residues.

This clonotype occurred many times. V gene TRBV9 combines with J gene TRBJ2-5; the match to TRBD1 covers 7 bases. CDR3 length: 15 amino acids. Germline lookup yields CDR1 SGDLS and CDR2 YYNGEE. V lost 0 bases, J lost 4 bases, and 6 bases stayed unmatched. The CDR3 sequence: CASSVVDRAGETQYF. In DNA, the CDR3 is TGTGCCAGCAGCGTAGTAGACAGGGCGGGAGAGACCCAGTACTTC.

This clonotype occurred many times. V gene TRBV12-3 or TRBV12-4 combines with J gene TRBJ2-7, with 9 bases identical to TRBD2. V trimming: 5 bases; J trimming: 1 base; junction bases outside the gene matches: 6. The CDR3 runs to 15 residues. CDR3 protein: CASSPNSGGSYEQYF. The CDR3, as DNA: TGTGCCAGCAGTCCTAATAGCGGGGGTTCCTACGAGCAGTACTTC.

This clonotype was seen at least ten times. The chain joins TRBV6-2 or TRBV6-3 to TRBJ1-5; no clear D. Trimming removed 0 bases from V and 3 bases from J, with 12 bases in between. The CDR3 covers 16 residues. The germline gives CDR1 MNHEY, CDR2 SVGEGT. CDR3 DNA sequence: TGTGCCAGCAGTTACTCGACCCGGGGAGCCAATCAGCCCCAGCATTTT. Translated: CASSYSTRGANQPQHF.

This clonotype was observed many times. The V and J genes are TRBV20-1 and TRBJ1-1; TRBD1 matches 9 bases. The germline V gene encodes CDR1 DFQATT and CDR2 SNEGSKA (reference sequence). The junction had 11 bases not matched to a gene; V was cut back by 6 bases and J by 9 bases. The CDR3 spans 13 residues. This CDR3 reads CSAMDRGGFKAFF. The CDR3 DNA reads TGCAGTGCCATGGACAGGGGCGGGTTTAAAGCTTTCTTT.

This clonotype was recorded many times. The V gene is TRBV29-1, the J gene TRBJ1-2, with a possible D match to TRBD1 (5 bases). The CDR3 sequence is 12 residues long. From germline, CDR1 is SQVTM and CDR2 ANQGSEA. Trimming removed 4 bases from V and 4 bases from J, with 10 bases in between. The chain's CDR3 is CSVAGTVYGYTF. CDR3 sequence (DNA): TGCAGCGTTGCTGGGACGGTCTATGGCTACACCTTC. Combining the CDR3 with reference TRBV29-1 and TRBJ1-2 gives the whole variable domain SAVISQKPSRDICQRGTSLTIQCQVDSQVTMMFWYRQQPGQSLTLIATANQGSEATYESGFVIDKFPISRPNLTFSTLTVSNMSPEDSSIYLCSVAGTVYGYTFGSGTRLTVV.

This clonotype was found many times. The CDR3 region is CPEVRAQGPSGANVLTF. In DNA form, the CDR3 reads TGTCCGGAGGTGAGAGCACAGGGACCCTCTGGGGCCAACGTCCTGACTTTC. The chain employs TRBV6-2 or TRBV6-3 and TRBJ2-6; possible D gene TRBD1, 6 bases. CDR3 length: 17 residues. Looked up from germline, CDR1 is MNHEY and CDR2 is SVGEGT.

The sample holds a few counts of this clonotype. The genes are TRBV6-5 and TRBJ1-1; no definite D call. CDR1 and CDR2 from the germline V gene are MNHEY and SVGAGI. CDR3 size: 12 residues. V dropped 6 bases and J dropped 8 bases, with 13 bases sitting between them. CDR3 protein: CASRRREGEAFF. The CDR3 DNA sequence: TGTGCCAGCAGGCGGAGGGAAGGGGAAGCTTTCTTT.

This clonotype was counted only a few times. The CDR3 here is CASSYTSGRTDTQYF. CDR3 sequence (DNA): TGTGCCAGCAGTTATACTAGCGGGAGAACAGATACGCAGTATTTT. The J gene is TRBJ2-3, the V gene TRBV13, with 11 bases lining up with TRBD2. V trimming: 6 bases; J trimming: 3 bases; junction bases outside the gene matches: 5. The CDR3 contains 15 residues. CDR1 is PRHDT, CDR2 FYEKMQ, per germline (reference sequence).

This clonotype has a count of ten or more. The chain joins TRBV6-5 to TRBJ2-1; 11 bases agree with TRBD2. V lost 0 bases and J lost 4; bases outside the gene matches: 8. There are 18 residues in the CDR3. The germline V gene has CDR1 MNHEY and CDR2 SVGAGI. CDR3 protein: CASSYSVAGGGAYNEQFF. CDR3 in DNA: TGTGCCAGCAGTTACTCGGTAGCGGGGGGGGGAGCATACAATGAGCAGTTCTTC.

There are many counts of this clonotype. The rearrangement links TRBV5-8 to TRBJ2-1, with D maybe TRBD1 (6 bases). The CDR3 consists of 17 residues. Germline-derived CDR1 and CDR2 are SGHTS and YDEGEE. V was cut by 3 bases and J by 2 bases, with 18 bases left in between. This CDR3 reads CASSSPGARSPYNEQFF. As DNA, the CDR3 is TGTGCCAGCAGCTCCCCAGGGGCAAGGAGCCCCTACAATGAGCAGTTCTTC.

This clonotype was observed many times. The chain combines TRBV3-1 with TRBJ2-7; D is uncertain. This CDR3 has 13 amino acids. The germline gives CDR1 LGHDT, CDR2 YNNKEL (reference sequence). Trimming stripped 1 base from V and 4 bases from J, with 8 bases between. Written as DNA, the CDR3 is TGTGCCAGCAGCCAAGGGCTGACTTACGAGCAGTACTTC. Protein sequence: CASSQGLTYEQYF.